A single sample gave rise to the 20 T cell receptor beta chains below, sequenced in a study of molecular identifiers for immune sequencing clone quantification. TCRdb recomputed calls from the PCR reads with MiXCR, one row per CDR3 protein. The sample has about 510,000 distinct CDR3 sequences, 25% seen once. Input material: naive CD8+ T cells from blood, with Jurkat cell RNA spiked in. Subset here: FACS-sorted CD8+CD4-CCR7+CD45RA+ naive T cells. The source is a human donor in good health. Some libraries in this study had Jurkat cell RNA spiked in.

This clonotype was seen many times. The J gene is TRBJ2-7, the V gene TRBV7-9, with D maybe TRBD2 (7 bases). This CDR3 is 15 amino acids long. Germline-derived CDR1 and CDR2 are SEHNR and FQNEAQ (reference sequence). V was trimmed by 5 bases and J by 8 bases, leaving 22 bases between them. CDR3 sequence: CASSPQGAGAPQQYF. The CDR3 coding sequence is TGTGCCAGCAGCCCACAAGGGGCGGGGGCGCCACAGCAGTACTTC.

This rearrangement joins TRBV5-1 to TRBJ2-5; the D gene could be TRBD1 or TRBD2 (5 bases each). V lost 6 bases, J lost 2 bases, and 20 bases lay in between. Germline CDR1 and CDR2: SGHRS and YFSETQ. The CDR3 is 16 amino acids. CDR3 protein: CASTSQGPLPQETQYF. CDR3 DNA: TGCGCCAGCACAAGCCAGGGACCTCTGCCTCAAGAGACCCAGTACTTC.

This clonotype was observed at least ten times. This chain joins TRBV9 and TRBJ2-5, with D tentatively TRBD1 (6 bases). V lost 0 bases and J 2 bases, leaving 14 bases between the germline ends. Germline V CDR1 and CDR2: SGDLS, YYNGEE. The CDR3 covers 16 residues. Written as DNA, the CDR3 is TGTGCCAGCAGCGTAGGATCAGGGGAAGGGCAAGAGACCCAGTACTTC. It translates to CASSVGSGEGQETQYF.

The chain recombines TRBV28 with TRBJ2-2; 8 bases map to TRBD1. Germline lookup yields CDR1 MDHEN and CDR2 SYDVKM. The CDR3 length is 18 residues. Trimming took 5 bases from V and 5 from J; bases not matched to a gene: 16. The CDR3 region has the DNA TGTGCCAGCAGTCGTCCTCCGGTTAGGACAGGGAATACCGGGGAGCTGTTTTTT. It encodes CASSRPPVRTGNTGELFF.

Ten or more counts support this clonotype. This sequence joins TRBV6-2 or TRBV6-3 and TRBJ2-7; a weak D match, TRBD1 (6 bases). CDR1 and CDR2 (germline): MNHEY, SVGEGT. The CDR3 sequence is 13 residues long. V was clipped by 7 bases and J by 6 bases, with 16 bases between them. The CDR3 loop reads CASNKRGTVEQYF. The CDR3 nucleotides read TGTGCCAGCAACAAAAGGGGGACGGTCGAGCAGTACTTC.

The chain is built from TRBV11-2 and TRBJ1-6; weak D call: TRBD1 (5 bases). The CDR3 sequence is 15 residues long. V lost 3 bases to trimming and J lost 8 bases, with 14 bases between them. Germline CDR1 is SGHAT and CDR2 is FQNNGV. The CDR3 nucleotides are TGTGCCAGCAGCTTCGGGGCCCGGAGTTATTCACCCCTCCACTTT. Amino acid sequence: CASSFGARSYSPLHF.

This clonotype was detected only a few times. This sequence joins TRBV7-2 and TRBJ2-6; D possibly corresponds to TRBD2 (5 bases). The CDR3 spans 16 residues. The germline CDR1 and CDR2 sequences are SGHTA and FQGNSA. V was trimmed by 1 base and J by 5 bases, leaving 12 bases between them. This CDR3 is CASSLEFGVWANVLTF. The CDR3 DNA sequence: TGTGCCAGCAGCTTAGAATTCGGGGTTTGGGCCAACGTCCTGACTTTC.

This rearrangement joins TRBV30 to TRBJ2-7; D unresolved. The CDR3 sequence is 12 residues long. Germline V gene sequence: CDR1 GTSNPN, CDR2 SVGIG (reference sequence). V lost 5 bases and J 3 bases, leaving 11 bases between the germline ends. The chain's CDR3 is CAWGNFRYEQYF. In nucleotides, the CDR3 is TGTGCCTGGGGGAATTTCCGCTACGAGCAGTACTTC.

This clonotype was picked up a small number of times. J is TRBJ2-7 and V is TRBV9, with D possibly matching TRBD2 (6 bases). CDR1 and CDR2 (germline): SGDLS, YYNGEE. V shed 0 bases and J shed 1 base, with 11 bases lying between them. There are 15 residues in the CDR3. The CDR3, as DNA: TGTGCCAGCAGCGTAGCTTGGGGGGTTTCCTACGAGCAGTACTTC. Its protein product is CASSVAWGVSYEQYF.

About this clonotype itself: A read error is possible here, since a much larger clone lies one base away. The chain employs TRBV6-6 and TRBJ2-7; D gene unclear. The germline V gene encodes CDR1 MNHNY and CDR2 SVGAGI (reference sequence). This CDR3 has 15 amino acids. The V end lost 2 bases, the J end lost 2 bases, and 13 bases lay between the germline ends. Here the CDR3 DNA reads TGTGCCAGCAGTTACGGGGTAGGAAAAACCTACGAGCAGTACTTC. It specifies CASSYGVGKTYEQYF.

This clonotype has more than one count but fewer than ten. Since the CDR3 does not end with the conserved phenylalanine or tryptophan, this likely comes from a read error. V and J are TRBV4-3 and TRBJ2-7; 12 nucleotides line up with TRBD2. Losses at the gene ends were 1 base for V and 6 bases for J; bases not matched to a gene: 4. This CDR3 spans 15 amino acids. CDR1 is LGHNA and CDR2 is YSLEER in the germline V gene. The CDR3 loop reads CASSQGLAGASEQYL. The CDR3 DNA is TGCGCCAGCAGCCAAGGACTAGCGGGGGCGAGCGAGCAGTACCTC.

The chain joins TRBV10-3 to TRBJ2-7, with D perhaps matching TRBD2 (5 bases). Germline loops: CDR1 ENHRY, CDR2 SYGVKD. The CDR3 is 13 amino acids. Trimming removed 10 bases at V and 7 bases at J, with 20 bases between. The CDR3 sequence: CATLDGLTGEQYF. The CDR3 coding sequence is TGTGCCACCCTTGACGGACTCACGGGGGAGCAGTACTTC.

Comments on this clonotype: This may arise from a read error, as a much more abundant clone is one base away. The J gene is TRBJ1-6, the V gene TRBV12-3 or TRBV12-4; D remains ambiguous. This CDR3 is 14 amino acids long. The ends were cut back, 8 bases at V and 3 bases at J, with 11 bases in the middle. CDR3 in DNA: TGTGCCAGCGGCCCCGCGGGCTATAATTCACCCCTCCACTTT. Translating gives CASGPAGYNSPLHF.

This clonotype has only one observation. A much larger clone sits a single nucleotide away, making a read error possible. The chain recombines TRBV23-1 with TRBJ1-1, with D uncertain. TRBV23-1 is placed among ORFs of uncertain function. This CDR3 contains 11 residues. Trimming shortened V by 6 bases and J by 9 bases, and 11 bases separated the two germline ends. CDR3 in amino acids: CASSTEAKAFF. The CDR3, as DNA: TGCGCCAGCAGCACGGAGGCTAAAGCTTTCTTT.

The chain couples TRBV6-2 or TRBV6-3 to TRBJ2-1, with D tentatively TRBD1 (6 bases). The germline CDR1 and CDR2 sequences are MNHEY and SVGEGT. V lost 7 bases and J 8 bases, leaving 12 bases between the germline ends. This CDR3 is built from 12 residues. CDR3 nucleotide sequence: TGTGCCAGCAAACAGGGTCTGGATGAGCAGTTCTTC. Protein sequence: CASKQGLDEQFF.

This clonotype came up many times. The V call is TRBV30, the J call TRBJ2-3, with D possibly called TRBD1 or TRBD2 (5 bases each). CDR1 and CDR2 (germline): GTSNPN, SVGIG (reference sequence). V was trimmed by 2 bases and J by 2 bases, leaving 14 bases between them. The CDR3 contains 15 residues. In nucleotides, the CDR3 is TGTGCCTGGAGTAAAGGGGACGGACTCACAGATACGCAGTATTTT. This codes for CAWSKGDGLTDTQYF.

The gene calls are TRBV29-1 and TRBJ2-2; 7 positions match TRBD2. In germline, CDR1 is SQVTM, CDR2 ANQGSEA. The junction had 7 bases not matched to a gene; V was cut back by 0 bases and J by 6 bases. This CDR3 comprises 15 residues. In nucleotides, the CDR3 is TGCAGCGTTGAAGAGGGGGGGGGAAACCCCGGGGAGCTGTTTTTT. Protein sequence: CSVEEGGGNPGELFF.

Ten or more counts support this clonotype. The J gene is TRBJ1-1, the V gene TRBV7-6, with a tentative D call TRBD1 (6 bases). The CDR3 covers 12 residues. The ends were cut back, 4 bases at V and 7 bases at J, with 10 bases in the middle. CDR1 and CDR2 (germline): SGHVS, FNYEAQ. The DNA for the CDR3 is TGTGCCAGCAGCTCGGGGACAAATGAAGCTTTCTTT. Protein: CASSSGTNEAFF. Using reference TRBV7-6 and TRBJ1-1 for the parts outside the CDR3, the full variable domain is GAGVSQSPRYKVTKRGQDVALRCDPISGHVSLYWYRQALGQGPEFLTYFNYEAQQDKSGLPNDRFSAERPEGSISTLTIQRTEQRDSAMYRCASSSGTNEAFFGQGTRLTVV.

A few counts support this clonotype. The chain employs TRBV27 and TRBJ2-3; possible D gene TRBD2, 5 bases. The CDR3 loop spans 16 amino acids. Trimming left V 4 bases short and J 6 bases short, with 20 bases between. From germline, CDR1 is MNHEY and CDR2 SMNVEV (reference sequence). The CDR3 region is CASSYVRVGGVDTQYF. The CDR3 coding sequence is TGTGCCAGCAGTTATGTCCGGGTCGGAGGCGTTGATACGCAGTATTTT.

Only a few counts were recorded for this clonotype. The rearrangement uses TRBV19 and TRBJ2-1; no reliable D call. The CDR3 length is 13 residues. CDR1 and CDR2 from the germline V gene are LNHDA and SQIVND (reference sequence). V lost 4 bases, J lost 8 bases, and 12 bases lay in between. The CDR3 coding sequence is TGTGCCAGTAGTACGGCGGAGTCCGATGAGCAGTTCTTC. This codes for CASSTAESDEQFF.